Listed below are T cell receptor beta chains from one sample, sequenced in a study of cytomegalovirus exposure and HLA in healthy donors. Sequenced by immunoSEQ multiplex PCR; TCRdb stores in-frame clones only, minus some. Among around 170,000 clones listed, approximately 80% were seen once. The sequencing input was PBMCs. These receptors all stem from a woman in her fifties or sixties in good health and CMV-seropositive. CDR3s include the opening cysteine and the closing phenylalanine or tryptophan. A D gene is named only where the DNA matches it firmly. Clone size is shown for a subset of rows, as once, few, many or a class of expanded clone.

TGTGCTAGTGGTTGGGACAGCTCTGGAAACACCATATATTTT,CASGWDSSGNTIYF,TRBJ1-3,TRBV12-5,NA,TRBD1,14
TGTGCCAGCAGCTATGACAGGGGAGTGGATGGCTACACCTTC,CASSYDRGVDGYTF,TRBJ1-2,TRBV7-2,NA,TRBD1,14
TGTGCCAGTAGTATTCCTAGCGGGGGGACTCAAGAGACCCAGTACTTC,CASSIPSGGTQETQYF,TRBJ2-5,TRBV19,few,TRBD2,16
TGTGCCTGGAGTGTAGGGGGTTCCGGAAACACCATATATTTT,CAWSVGGSGNTIYF,TRBJ1-3,TRBV30,NA,NA,14
TGTGCCAGCAGCAGCTTTGGGGGGGTATTCTCCTACAATGAGCAGTTCTTC,CASSSFGGVFSYNEQFF,TRBJ2-1,TRBV7-2,NA,TRBD2,17
TGTGCCAGCAGCCCCCGAGGACAGTCCACTGAAGCTTTCTTT,CASSPRGQSTEAFF,TRBJ1-1,TRBV7-2,NA,NA,14
TGTGCCAGCAGGGAGGACAGATCTGAAGCTTTCTTT,CASREDRSEAFF,TRBJ1-1,TRBV2,NA,NA,12
TGCGCCAGCTCGATGGGACTAGCGGGAGGGCAAGATGAGCAGTTCTTC,CASSMGLAGGQDEQFF,TRBJ2-1,TRBV5-1,NA,TRBD2,16
TGTGCCAGCAGCCAAGGACTGGCGCGGGAGCAGTTCTTC,CASSQGLAREQFF,TRBJ2-1,TRBV5-4,NA,NA,13
TGTGCCAGCAGTTCACAGGGGTTGAATGAAAAACTGTTTTTT,CASSSQGLNEKLFF,TRBJ1-4,TRBV28,NA,TRBD1,14
TGTGCCAGCAGTCAAGGCGGATGGTCTCGAGCTTTCTTT,CASSQGGWSRAFF,TRBJ1-1,TRBV28,NA,NA,13
TGTGCCAGCAGCTCAGGATTTTACCCCGGGACAGGGGGCCGGTACGAGCAGTACTTC,CASSSGFYPGTGGRYEQYF,TRBJ2-7,TRBV7-2,NA,TRBD1,19
TGCGCCAGCAGCCAAGTCCGAGCGGGGGCCTACAATGAGCAGTTCTTC,CASSQVRAGAYNEQFF,TRBJ2-1,TRBV4-1,NA,TRBD2,16
TGTGCCAGCAGCGTAGCCCACCGCGGTGGGGGCCGGGGCTCCTACGAGCAGTACTTC,CASSVAHRGGGRGSYEQYF,TRBJ2-7,TRBV9,NA,NA,19
TGTGCCAGCAGTGGAACAGCTAACTATGGCTACACCTTC,CASSGTANYGYTF,TRBJ1-2,TRBV2,NA,NA,13